This is a list of T cell receptor beta chains from one sample in a study of cytomegalovirus exposure and HLA in healthy donors. Measured with immunoSEQ multiplex PCR; TCRdb has only the in-frame clones, and not every one. The table includes 150,000 to 200,000 clones, 96% detected once. Sequenced material: PBMCs. The receptors shown here come from a woman aged 18-35 years in good health and CMV-seronegative. Both conserved end residues are part of each CDR3. A D gene is named only where the DNA matches it firmly. For some rows the clone size is stated as once, few or many, or as a class when expanded; others skip it.

clone_size	d_call	cdr3_length	v_call	j_call	cdr3_aa	cdr3_nt
-	TRBD2	14	TRBV27	TRBJ2-1	CASRLAGGYNEQFF	TGTGCCAGCAGGCTAGCGGGGGGCTACAATGAGCAGTTCTTC
-	TRBD2	16	TRBV9	TRBJ2-1	CASSVGGLAGVYEQFF	TGTGCCAGCAGCGTAGGTGGACTAGCGGGGGTTTATGAGCAGTTCTTC
-	TRBD2	17	TRBV5-4	TRBJ2-1	CASSSRTSGGPYNEQFF	TGTGCCAGCAGCTCCCGGACTAGCGGGGGCCCCTACAATGAGCAGTTCTTC
once	-	16	TRBV2	TRBJ2-2	CASRPTWGVDTGELFF	TGTGCCAGCAGACCCACCTGGGGGGTTGACACCGGGGAGCTGTTTTTT
-	TRBD1	16	TRBV19	TRBJ1-1	CASSNNRGGMNTEAFF	TGTGCCAGTAGTAACAACAGGGGTGGGATGAACACTGAAGCTTTCTTT
-	-	14	TRBV11-2	TRBJ1-1	CASSRQVITGRAFF	TGTGCCAGCAGCCGTCAGGTTATCACAGGGCGGGCTTTCTTT
-	-	15	TRBV6-1	TRBJ1-1	CASSLLTGMNTEAFF	TGTGCCAGCAGTCTACTTACAGGCATGAACACTGAAGCTTTCTTT
-	-	15	TRBV7-9	TRBJ1-6	CASRTSQGYNSPLHF	TGTGCCAGCCGAACATCGCAGGGTTATAATTCACCCCTCCACTTT
-	-	16	TRBV12-2	TRBJ1-2	CASRWGQGRLYYGYTF	TGTGCAAGTCGCTGGGGACAGGGAAGGCTTTACTATGGCTACACCTTC
-	-	13	TRBV5-1	TRBJ1-3	CASRAGPGNTIYF	TGCGCCAGCAGGGCGGGCCCGGGAAACACCATATATTTT
-	TRBD1	15	TRBV12-5	TRBJ1-1	CASGPDRGSNTEAFF	TGTGCTAGTGGTCCGGACAGGGGGTCCAACACTGAAGCTTTCTTT
-	-	15	TRBV27	TRBJ1-5	CASRRGGTGNQPQHF	TGTGCCAGTCGTCGCGGGGGCACCGGCAATCAGCCCCAGCATTTT
-	TRBD1	14	TRBV11-1	TRBJ1-1	CASSRTGGYTEAFF	TGTGCCAGCAGCCGTACAGGGGGCTACACTGAAGCTTTCTTT
-	TRBD1	17	TRBV7-2	TRBJ2-3	CASSLANVGVGQGGQYF	TGTGCCAGCAGCTTAGCGAACGTCGGGGTAGGACAGGGAGGTCAGTATTTT
once	-	14	TRBV4-1	TRBJ1-5	CASSHPDSLEPQHF	TGCGCCAGCAGCCACCCCGATAGTTTAGAGCCCCAGCATTTT
-	-	9	TRBV20-1	TRBJ1-5	CSSGEPQHF	TGCAGTTCAGGGGAGCCCCAGCATTTT
-	-	14	TRBV19	TRBJ2-4	CASSIGVAKNIQYF	TGTGCCAGTAGTATTGGAGTAGCCAAAAACATTCAGTACTTC
-	TRBD1	16	TRBV6-1	TRBJ1-5	CASSEIWGTVNQPQHF	TGTGCCAGCAGTGAAATTTGGGGGACAGTCAACCAGCCCCAGCATTTT
-	TRBD1	15	TRBV9	TRBJ2-7	CASSVGTGVSYEQYF	TGTGCCAGCAGCGTAGGGACAGGGGTTTCCTACGAGCAGTACTTC
-	TRBD2	14	TRBV19	TRBJ2-7	CASSPGLAGVEQYF	TGTGCCAGCAGTCCGGGACTAGCGGGGGTCGAGCAGTACTTC
once	TRBD1	17	TRBV4-3	TRBJ2-2	CASSPRPGTGRPGELFF	TGCGCCAGCAGCCCGAGGCCCGGGACAGGGAGGCCCGGGGAGCTGTTTTTT
-	TRBD2	15	TRBV19	TRBJ2-1	CASKRTSGDYNEQFF	TGTGCCAGTAAAAGGACTAGCGGGGACTACAATGAGCAGTTCTTC
-	TRBD1	15	TRBV5-1	TRBJ2-5	CASSLERTGKETQYF	TGCGCCAGCAGCTTGGAACGGACAGGGAAAGAGACCCAGTACTTC
-	TRBD1	14	TRBV5-5	TRBJ2-7	CASSWGQSTYEQYF	TGTGCCAGCAGCTGGGGACAGAGCACCTACGAGCAGTACTTC
-	-	13	TRBV6-1	TRBJ2-7	CASSEQGLYEQYF	TGTGCCAGCAGTGAACAGGGACTCTACGAGCAGTACTTC
-	TRBD1	13	TRBV18	TRBJ1-1	CASSQGANTEAFF	TGTGCCAGCTCACAGGGGGCGAACACTGAAGCTTTCTTT
once	TRBD2	13	TRBV29-1	TRBJ2-3	CSVVGLATDTQYF	TGCAGCGTTGTGGGACTAGCCACAGATACGCAGTATTTT
-	TRBD1	16	TRBV7-9	TRBJ2-6	CASSLGTGSGANVLTF	TGTGCCAGCAGCTTAGGGACAGGGTCTGGGGCCAACGTCCTGACTTTC
-	-	13	TRBV12-5	TRBJ1-4	CASGSGGPEKLFF	TGTGCTAGTGGTTCCGGAGGGCCTGAAAAACTGTTTTTT
-	TRBD1	13	TRBV7-2	TRBJ2-7	CASSRDSSYEQYF	TGTGCCAGCAGCCGGGACAGCTCCTACGAGCAGTACTTC
-	TRBD1	14	TRBV19	TRBJ1-6	CASSTQGSNSPLHF	TGTGCCAGTAGTACACAGGGGTCTAATTCACCCCTCCACTTT
-	TRBD1	14	TRBV5-1	TRBJ2-7	CASSLAQGVHEQYF	TGCGCCAGCAGCTTGGCTCAGGGGGTACACGAGCAGTACTTC
-	-	14	TRBV2	TRBJ2-3	CASSPRAGVDTQYF	TGTGCCAGCAGTCCCAGGGCAGGGGTAGATACGCAGTATTTT
-	TRBD1	17	TRBV7-2	TRBJ2-5	CASSLALLGQTQETQYF	TGTGCCAGCAGCTTAGCATTGTTGGGACAGACCCAAGAGACCCAGTACTTC
-	-	15	TRBV7-9	TRBJ2-7	CASSPRRDRIYEQYF	TGTGCCAGCAGCCCCCGAAGAGACAGAATCTACGAGCAGTACTTC
once	-	11	TRBV19	TRBJ2-2	CASSIPGELFF	TGTGCCAGTAGTATCCCGGGGGAGCTGTTTTTT
-	-	13	TRBV6-1	TRBJ1-1	CASSILGNTEAFF	TGTGCCAGCAGTATCCTGGGCAACACTGAAGCTTTCTTT
-	-	13	TRBV5-1	TRBJ1-4	CASSPPANEKLFF	TGCGCCAGCAGCCCACCGGCTAATGAAAAACTGTTTTTT
-	-	15	TRBV6-6	TRBJ1-1	CASSRSGQQNTEAFF	TGTGCCAGCAGCAGATCAGGACAGCAGAACACTGAAGCTTTCTTT
-	-	18	TRBV7-9	TRBJ2-7	CASSLGGTGGGRPYEQYF	TGTGCCAGCAGCTTAGGTGGGACTGGGGGTGGGAGGCCCTACGAGCAGTACTTC
-	-	17	TRBV5-1	TRBJ1-2	CASSRPWDKPSNYGYTF	TGCGCCAGCAGCCGCCCCTGGGACAAACCTTCTAACTATGGCTACACCTTC
-	-	15	TRBV4-2	TRBJ2-3	CASSQGEGDTDTQYF	TGTGCCAGCAGCCAAGGTGAGGGGGACACAGATACGCAGTATTTT
-	-	15	TRBV19	TRBJ1-6	CASSIGAAGNSPLHF	TGTGCCAGTAGTATAGGCGCGGCGGGTAATTCACCCCTCCACTTT
-	-	13	TRBV7-9	TRBJ1-5	CASSLGGDQPQHF	TGTGCCAGCAGTTTAGGGGGGGACCAGCCCCAGCATTTT
-	TRBD1	16	TRBV7-6	TRBJ2-5	CASSSRRTGWGETQYF	TGTGCCAGCAGCTCACGAAGGACAGGGTGGGGGGAGACCCAGTACTTC
-	-	15	TRBV5-6	TRBJ1-1	CASSSLRDTNTEAFF	TGTGCCAGCAGCAGCCTCCGGGACACAAACACTGAAGCTTTCTTT
once	-	16	TRBV2	TRBJ1-4	CASRKVFLATNEKLFF	TGTGCCAGCCGGAAGGTCTTCCTAGCAACTAATGAAAAACTGTTTTTT
-	TRBD1	14	TRBV7-9	TRBJ1-2	CASSKITRDRVYTF	TGTGCCAGCAGCAAAATCACCCGGGACAGGGTTTACACCTTC
-	TRBD1	14	TRBV7-2	TRBJ1-2	CASARTGGNYGYTF	TGTGCCAGCGCCCGGACAGGGGGCAACTATGGCTACACCTTC
-	TRBD1	15	TRBV7-2	TRBJ1-1	CASSKNGQVNTEAFF	TGTGCCAGCAGCAAAAACGGACAGGTGAACACTGAAGCTTTCTTT
-	-	15	TRBV9	TRBJ2-1	CASSVSGGLGNEQFF	TGTGCCAGCAGCGTAAGCGGTGGTCTCGGCAATGAGCAGTTCTTC
-	-	13	TRBV19	TRBJ1-1	CASSIVGGTEAFF	TGTGCCAGTAGTATAGTTGGAGGGACTGAAGCTTTCTTT
once	-	12	TRBV2	TRBJ2-7	CASSVGGSEQYF	TGTGCCAGCAGTGTCGGGGGTAGCGAGCAGTACTTC
-	-	13	TRBV4-3	TRBJ2-3	CASSQDRSFWQYF	TGCGCCAGCAGCCAAGATAGAAGTTTTTGGCAGTATTTT
-	-	15	TRBV4-3	TRBJ2-2	CASSQDGANTGELFF	TGCGCCAGCAGCCAAGACGGGGCGAACACCGGGGAGCTGTTTTTT
-	-	12	TRBV2	TRBJ2-3	CASRLAADTQYF	TGTGCCAGCAGATTAGCGGCAGATACGCAGTATTTT
-	-	15	TRBV9	TRBJ1-2	CASSVDPSMNYGYTF	TGTGCCAGCAGCGTAGATCCTTCTATGAACTATGGCTACACCTTC
-	TRBD2	16	TRBV6-1	TRBJ2-1	CASSESSTRGGFEQFF	TGTGCCAGCAGTGAATCCTCTACTCGCGGGGGGTTTGAGCAGTTCTTC
once	-	11	TRBV7-8	TRBJ2-7	CASSLGGPVVF	TGTGCCAGCAGCTTAGGAGGCCCAGTCGTTTTC